The rows below give T cell receptor beta chains drawn from one sample of a study of OX40 agonist ivuxolimab in advanced cancers. Sequenced by immunoSEQ multiplex PCR; TCRdb stores in-frame clones only, minus some. The data show roughly 70,000 clones, approximately 91% seen once. The starting material was CD4+ or CD8+ T cells sorted from blood, obtained in a trial of the OX40 agonist ivuxolimab. The source is an adult with an advanced solid tumor such as melanoma, head and neck, liver or kidney cancer. Each CDR3 is given with its conserved first and last residue. Each record gives: D gene, V gene, clone size, J gene, CDR3 DNA, CDR3 protein. A D gene is named only where the DNA matches it firmly. Some rows have no size entry. The others give once, few or many, or a class for an expanded clone.

d_gene: -; v_gene: TRBV7-9; abundance: -; j_gene: TRBJ1-1; CDR3nt: TGTGCCAGCAGCTTAGAAGGGAACACTGAAGCTTTCTTT; CDR3aa: CASSLEGNTEAFF
d_gene: TRBD1; v_gene: TRBV7-9; abundance: -; j_gene: TRBJ2-2; CDR3nt: TGTGCCAGCAGCTTTCGACAGGGGGTGGACGGGGAGCTGTTTTTT; CDR3aa: CASSFRQGVDGELFF
d_gene: TRBD2; v_gene: TRBV6-6; abundance: -; j_gene: TRBJ2-1; CDR3nt: TGTGCCAGCACCCGGCCCGGGGGGAATGAGCAGTTCTTC; CDR3aa: CASTRPGGNEQFF
d_gene: TRBD2; v_gene: TRBV5-1; abundance: -; j_gene: TRBJ2-3; CDR3nt: TGCGCCAGCAGCTTGGCCCCTATAGGACTAGCGGGAGTTTACACAGATACGCAGTATTTT; CDR3aa: CASSLAPIGLAGVYTDTQYF
d_gene: -; v_gene: TRBV6-4; abundance: -; j_gene: TRBJ1-2; CDR3nt: TGTGCCAGCAGTGACTCACGGGGCTACACCTTC; CDR3aa: CASSDSRGYTF
d_gene: TRBD1; v_gene: TRBV5-1; abundance: -; j_gene: TRBJ1-6; CDR3nt: TGCGCCAGCAGCCCGGGACAGGGGAGCTCCTATAATTCACCCCTCCACTTT; CDR3aa: CASSPGQGSSYNSPLHF
d_gene: TRBD1; v_gene: TRBV7-3; abundance: -; j_gene: TRBJ2-1; CDR3nt: TGTGCCAGCAGCGCCAGGGGGCCAGCGTCCGTCTCCTACAATGAGCAGTTCTTC; CDR3aa: CASSARGPASVSYNEQFF
d_gene: TRBD1; v_gene: TRBV4-2; abundance: -; j_gene: TRBJ2-1; CDR3nt: TGTGCCAGCAGCCAAGTGGGGACAGGGCTTAATGAGCAGTTCTTC; CDR3aa: CASSQVGTGLNEQFF
d_gene: TRBD2; v_gene: TRBV9; abundance: -; j_gene: TRBJ2-1; CDR3nt: TGTGCCAGCAGCCCCCGCGGGAGGGCCCCCAATGAGCAGTTCTTC; CDR3aa: CASSPRGRAPNEQFF
d_gene: -; v_gene: TRBV19; abundance: -; j_gene: TRBJ1-5; CDR3nt: TGTGCCAGTAGTATAGAGGTACAGCCGAATCAGCCCCAGCATTTT; CDR3aa: CASSIEVQPNQPQHF
d_gene: -; v_gene: TRBV28; abundance: -; j_gene: TRBJ2-3; CDR3nt: TGTGCCAGCAGTTTATTGGTACGGGAGGATACGCAGTATTTT; CDR3aa: CASSLLVREDTQYF
d_gene: -; v_gene: TRBV29-1; abundance: -; j_gene: TRBJ2-4; CDR3nt: TGCAGCGTTGAAGATCGGGGGCAGCTAGCCAAAAACATTCAGTACTTC; CDR3aa: CSVEDRGQLAKNIQYF
d_gene: TRBD1; v_gene: TRBV28; abundance: -; j_gene: TRBJ2-7; CDR3nt: TGTGCCAGCAGTTTACTGACAGGGTACTCCGAGCAGTACTTC; CDR3aa: CASSLLTGYSEQYF
d_gene: TRBD2; v_gene: TRBV10-1; abundance: -; j_gene: TRBJ2-1; CDR3nt: TGCGCCAGCAGTGACCTTAGCGGGGACTACAATGAGCAGTTCTTC; CDR3aa: CASSDLSGDYNEQFF
d_gene: -; v_gene: TRBV6-1; abundance: once; j_gene: TRBJ1-1; CDR3nt: TGTGCCAGCAGTGAATTAACAGGGACAAGGAACACTGAAGCTTTCTTT; CDR3aa: CASSELTGTRNTEAFF
d_gene: -; v_gene: TRBV10-3; abundance: -; j_gene: TRBJ2-5; CDR3nt: TGTGCCATCAGTGAGTCAGCAGCGGCCCAAGAGACCCAGTACTTC; CDR3aa: CAISESAAAQETQYF
d_gene: -; v_gene: TRBV30; abundance: -; j_gene: TRBJ1-3; CDR3nt: TGTGCCTGGAGTAGGAGAGGTGGAAACACCATATATTTT; CDR3aa: CAWSRRGGNTIYF
d_gene: -; v_gene: TRBV6-5; abundance: -; j_gene: TRBJ1-4; CDR3nt: TGTGCCAGCAGTTTCATGCCAGTCGGGGAAAAACTGTTTTTT; CDR3aa: CASSFMPVGEKLFF
d_gene: TRBD1; v_gene: TRBV6-5; abundance: -; j_gene: TRBJ2-7; CDR3nt: TGTGCCAGCAGTAGGGACAGCGCCTACGAGCAGTACTTC; CDR3aa: CASSRDSAYEQYF
d_gene: -; v_gene: TRBV19; abundance: -; j_gene: TRBJ1-2; CDR3nt: TGTGCCAGTAGTACGAAAGCCCAACAGGGTTCTTATGGCTACACCTTC; CDR3aa: CASSTKAQQGSYGYTF
d_gene: TRBD2; v_gene: TRBV28; abundance: -; j_gene: TRBJ2-1; CDR3nt: TGTGCCAGCGCACGGACCGGGACTACCTACAATGAGCAGTTCTTC; CDR3aa: CASARTGTTYNEQFF
d_gene: -; v_gene: TRBV7-2; abundance: -; j_gene: TRBJ2-7; CDR3nt: TGTGCCAGCAGCGGGGCCCTATGGGGCGAGCAGTACTTC; CDR3aa: CASSGALWGEQYF
d_gene: TRBD1; v_gene: TRBV7-8; abundance: -; j_gene: TRBJ2-7; CDR3nt: TGTGCCAGCAGCTTAGTGGGCTCCGGGACAGGGGGGTTTTACGAGCAGTACTTC; CDR3aa: CASSLVGSGTGGFYEQYF
d_gene: -; v_gene: TRBV5-5; abundance: -; j_gene: TRBJ2-7; CDR3nt: TGTGCCAGCAAGCCCGGGGATCAACGCGAGCAGTACTTC; CDR3aa: CASKPGDQREQYF
d_gene: -; v_gene: TRBV5-1; abundance: -; j_gene: TRBJ1-5; CDR3nt: TGCGCCAGCAGCCCTCAGGGGCCTAATCAGCCCCAGCATTTT; CDR3aa: CASSPQGPNQPQHF
d_gene: -; v_gene: TRBV7-3; abundance: -; j_gene: TRBJ2-1; CDR3nt: TGTGCCAGCAGCAAAAACGGTCGCGGCAGCAACAATGAGCAGTTCTTC; CDR3aa: CASSKNGRGSNNEQFF
d_gene: -; v_gene: TRBV10-1; abundance: -; j_gene: TRBJ2-2; CDR3nt: TGCGCCAGCAGAGAACTCAAGAACACCGGGGAGCTGTTTTTT; CDR3aa: CASRELKNTGELFF
d_gene: -; v_gene: TRBV30; abundance: -; j_gene: TRBJ2-2; CDR3nt: TGTGCCTGGAGTTTACTAGCGAACACCGGGGAGCTGTTTTTT; CDR3aa: CAWSLLANTGELFF
d_gene: -; v_gene: TRBV28; abundance: -; j_gene: TRBJ1-2; CDR3nt: TGTGCCAGCAGTGCGGTCTGGGAGGGGGGGTTAGGCTATGGCTACACCTTC; CDR3aa: CASSAVWEGGLGYGYTF
d_gene: TRBD2; v_gene: TRBV7-2; abundance: -; j_gene: TRBJ2-1; CDR3nt: TGTGCCAGCAGCCCGAGGACTAGCTGGGATGAGCAGTTCTTC; CDR3aa: CASSPRTSWDEQFF
d_gene: -; v_gene: TRBV19; abundance: -; j_gene: TRBJ2-1; CDR3nt: TGTGCCAGTAGTAAGGCTCGGCAGGTATCCTACAATGAGCAGTTCTTC; CDR3aa: CASSKARQVSYNEQFF
d_gene: -; v_gene: TRBV29-1; abundance: -; j_gene: TRBJ2-6; CDR3nt: TGCAGCGTTCCTACAGGGTCTGGGGCCAACGTCCTGACTTTC; CDR3aa: CSVPTGSGANVLTF
d_gene: TRBD1; v_gene: TRBV27; abundance: -; j_gene: TRBJ2-5; CDR3nt: TGTGCCAGCAGTAGGACAGGTCCAGAGACCCAGTACTTC; CDR3aa: CASSRTGPETQYF
d_gene: TRBD2; v_gene: TRBV4-1; abundance: -; j_gene: TRBJ2-7; CDR3nt: TGCGCCAGCAGCGAGACTAGCGGGATTTACGAGCAGTACTTC; CDR3aa: CASSETSGIYEQYF
d_gene: TRBD1; v_gene: TRBV28; abundance: -; j_gene: TRBJ2-7; CDR3nt: TGTGCCAGCAGTTTATCTAAAGGGGGCCAGTACGAGCAGTACTTC; CDR3aa: CASSLSKGGQYEQYF
d_gene: -; v_gene: TRBV18; abundance: -; j_gene: TRBJ2-7; CDR3nt: TGTGCCAGCTCACCACAAGGGGGGCTCTACGAGCAGTACTTC; CDR3aa: CASSPQGGLYEQYF